One T cell receptor (beta chain) is described in this entry. Profiled with immunoSEQ multiplex PCR; TCRdb holds only in-frame clones, not every one. Here the sample spans 150,000 to 200,000 clones, about nine tenths being singletons. This entry is derived from a study of control samples from healthy donors and cancer patients. The V end lost 6 bases, the J end lost 4 bases, and 13 bases lay between the germline ends. This CDR3 has 14 residues. CDR1 and CDR2 (germline): SGHTA, FQGNSA. Sequenced: blood. The clonotype originates from a woman aged 40 to 49 in good health. The chain is built from TRBV7-2 and TRBJ2-1, with D perhaps matching TRBD1 (6 bases). CDR3: CASRDGGPYNEQFF. CDR3 bases: TGTGCCAGCAGAGATGGGGGCCCTTACAATGAGCAGTTCTTC.